This record covers a single T cell receptor (beta chain). The J segment lost 5 bases and the V segment lost 1 base, leaving 7 bases of the junction unmatched. CDR3 length: 15 residues. Germline CDR1 is SGHTA and CDR2 is FQGNSA. This entry is derived from a study of shared clonotypes between healthy human individuals. The assay was immunoSEQ multiplex PCR, and TCRdb's table has in-frame clones only and misses some. The data hold 1.4 million to 1.5 million clones, with 96% observed a single time. The specimen was naive CD4+ T cells sorted from blood. The subset is: CD45RA+ positively selected. The chain combines TRBV7-2 with TRBJ1-1, with 7 nucleotides matching TRBD1. The sequence came from a man aged 25-45 years in good health. In DNA, the CDR3 is TGTGCCAGCAGCTTAGAGGGGGCGCGGGGGACTGAAGCTTTCTTT. Amino acid sequence: CASSLEGARGTEAFF.